These 26 T cell receptor beta chains were all obtained from the same sample, sequenced in a study of human T cells and chemical hapten exposure. TCRdb recomputed calls from the RACE reads with MiXCR, one row per CDR3 protein. The top ten clones hold around 1.4% of a sample with 110,000 to 150,000 distinct CDR3 sequences, over 9.5% of them seen once. Noted time point: patch test 2, 6 weeks after DPC sensitization. Treatment here: therapeutic diphenylcyclopropenone sensitization with weekly scalp DPC. The material was whole blood, obtained in connection with sensitization to the hapten diphenylcyclopropenone (DPC). The receptors derive from a woman between 50 and 59 years old with alopecia areata. Some clones in this sample may be carry-over from other donors' samples.

This clonotype was counted at least ten times. This chain links TRBV6-2 or TRBV6-3 with TRBJ2-5, with D possibly TRBD2 on 5 matching bases. With 6 bases removed from V and 2 bases from J, the gap between germline ends came to 10 bases. The germline CDR1 and CDR2 sequences are MNHEY and SVGEGT. The CDR3 totals 13 residues. The CDR3 protein is CASRTSEQETQYF. As DNA, the CDR3 is TGTGCCAGCAGAACTAGTGAACAAGAGACCCAGTACTTC.

This clonotype has ten or more counts. The chain links TRBV7-9 to TRBJ2-2; unclear D gene. The V end was cut by 3 bases, the J end by 8 bases, with 7 bases between. Germline V CDR1 and CDR2: SEHNR, FQNEAQ (reference sequence). The CDR3 sequence is 12 residues long. DNA of the CDR3: TGTGCCAGCAGCTTCGAAGTAGGGGAGCTGTTTTTT. Translated, it gives CASSFEVGELFF.

Here the CDR3 reads CATGTVGSPLHF. The CDR3 coding sequence is TGTGCCACAGGGACAGTTGGCTCACCCCTCCACTTT. The gene calls are TRBV28 and TRBJ1-6; 7 bases are shared with TRBD1. The CDR3 contains 12 residues. The V gene's germline CDR1 is MDHEN and CDR2 SYDVKM. Trimming cost V 10 bases and J 10 bases; bases outside gene matches: 7.

This clonotype has a handful of counts. The V and J genes are TRBV20-1 and TRBJ1-1; 9 bases map to TRBD1. CDR1 and CDR2 (germline): DFQATT, SNEGSKA (reference sequence). CDR3 length equals 14 residues. With V trimmed by 6 bases and J by 2 bases, 7 bases remained unmatched. The CDR3 region is CSARTGEVNTEAFF. The DNA for the CDR3 is TGCAGTGCCAGGACAGGGGAGGTAAACACTGAAGCTTTCTTT.

This clonotype was recorded at least ten times. The CDR3 DNA sequence: TGTGCCAGCAGCTTAGGGGACGTTAGCAATCAGCCCCAGCATTTT. Translation gives CASSLGDVSNQPQHF. The chain has TRBV11-2 and TRBJ1-5, with D perhaps TRBD1 (5 bases). Germline CDR1 is SGHAT and CDR2 is FQNNGV. There are 15 residues in the CDR3. V lost 1 base and J 0 bases, leaving 7 bases between the germline ends.

This clonotype turned up a few times. The CDR3 loop is CASSSRLAVGNEQFF. The CDR3 nucleotides read TGTGCCAGCAGCTCTCGACTAGCAGTCGGGAATGAGCAGTTCTTC. The genes are TRBV7-6 and TRBJ2-1; 7 nucleotides align to TRBD2. The CDR3 sequence is 15 residues long. In germline, CDR1 is SGHVS, CDR2 FNYEAQ. Trimming at V came to 4 bases and at J to 7 bases, leaving 10 bases not matched to a gene.

As to this clonotype: This may arise from a read error, as a much more abundant clone is one base away. V is TRBV11-2 and J is TRBJ1-4, with 10 bases that match TRBD1. The V gene's germline CDR1 is SGHAT and CDR2 FQNNGV. The CDR3 is made up of 16 amino acids. CDR3 sequence reads: CASSLGDRGTHEKLFF. In DNA form, the CDR3 reads TGTGCCAGCAGCTTAGGGGACAGGGGAACTCATGAAAAACTGTTTTTT.

This clonotype was observed a handful of times. This chain uses TRBV6-5 with TRBJ1-5; the D is unclear. V was pared by 4 bases and J by 0 bases, with 7 bases between. This CDR3 contains 14 residues. Germline V lookup: CDR1 MNHEY, CDR2 SVGAGI. The CDR3 DNA sequence: TGTGCCAGCAGTTCCCATTTTAGCAATCAGCCCCAGCATTTT. It yields the protein CASSSHFSNQPQHF.

This clonotype was picked up a small number of times. The rearrangement joins TRBV18 to TRBJ2-6, with D possibly matching TRBD1 (5 bases). This CDR3 spans 15 amino acids. V was pared by 3 bases and J by 2 bases, with 8 bases between. Germline V gives CDR1 KGHSH, CDR2 LQKENI. CDR3 DNA: TGTGCCAGCTCACCCTCAGGGACTGGGGCCAACGTCCTGACTTTC. Amino acids: CASSPSGTGANVLTF.

This clonotype was recorded a few times. The V call is TRBV21-1, the J call TRBJ2-1; the table's D call TRBD1 went unverified against the DNA. TRBV21-1 is a pseudogene locus. The CDR3 spans 16 residues. The CDR3 here is CASSKEGDHPYNEQFF. The DNA of the CDR3 is TGTGCCAGCAGCAAAGAAGGGGACCATCCCTACAATGAGCAGTTCTTC.

The chain recombines TRBV9 with TRBJ2-3, with 8 bases aligning to TRBD2. CDR1 and CDR2 (germline): SGDLS, YYNGEE. With V trimmed by 3 bases and J by 2 bases, 8 bases remained unmatched. This CDR3 region has 16 residues. CDR3: CASSAGTSGYTDTQYF. The CDR3 coding sequence is TGTGCCAGCAGCGCCGGAACTAGCGGATACACAGATACGCAGTATTTT.

This clonotype occurred many times. This chain uses TRBV5-5 with TRBJ1-5; no firm D call. Per the germline V gene, CDR1 is SGHKS and CDR2 is YYEKEE (reference sequence). V dropped 4 bases and J dropped 2 bases, with 13 bases sitting between them. This CDR3 comprises 15 residues. CDR3 in amino acids: CASSLTEAGNQPQHF. Written as DNA, the CDR3 is TGTGCCAGCAGCCTGACTGAGGCTGGCAATCAGCCCCAGCATTTT.

This clonotype has only a few counts. The V gene is TRBV6-2 or TRBV6-3, the J gene TRBJ1-5, with D uncertain. CDR3 length: 15 amino acids. V dropped 2 bases and J dropped 6 bases, with 14 bases sitting between them. Germline CDR1 and CDR2: MNHEY and SVGEGT. This chain's CDR3 is CASSYAPAGGQPQHF. Written as DNA, the CDR3 is TGTGCCAGCAGTTACGCCCCCGCCGGAGGTCAGCCCCAGCATTTT.

This clonotype showed up just a few times. V gene TRBV7-9 combines with J gene TRBJ2-5; D call uncertain. This CDR3 comprises 16 residues. Germline V lookup: CDR1 SEHNR, CDR2 FQNEAQ (reference sequence). V was shortened by 7 bases and J by 4 bases, with 22 bases between the two germline ends. CDR3 protein: CASTETGRRTGETQYF. CDR3 bases: TGTGCCAGCACCGAGACCGGACGTCGGACCGGAGAGACCCAGTACTTC.

The sample holds many counts of this clonotype. The J gene is TRBJ1-3, the V gene TRBV12-3 or TRBV12-4; tentative D call: TRBD1 (5 bases). V was shortened by 3 bases and J by 3 bases, with 12 bases between the two germline ends. The CDR3 spans 15 residues. The CDR3 reads CASSFWQGYGNTIYF. The CDR3 coding sequence is TGTGCCAGCAGTTTCTGGCAGGGCTATGGAAACACCATATATTTT.

This clonotype was counted many times. This chain connects TRBV20-1 to TRBJ2-1, with 9 bases aligning to TRBD2. There are 15 residues in the CDR3. Trimming took 1 base from V and 4 from J; bases not matched to a gene: 5. Germline CDR1 reads DFQATT; CDR2 reads SNEGSKA (reference sequence). The CDR3 DNA is TGCAGTGCTAGAGTCAGCGGGAGGTCATACAATGAGCAGTTCTTC. Translation gives CSARVSGRSYNEQFF.

The V and J genes are TRBV24-1 and TRBJ1-2; maybe TRBD1 (5 bases). CDR1 KGHDR and CDR2 SFDVKD come from the germline V gene. The CDR3 has 13 amino acids. The V end lost 7 bases, the J end lost 4 bases, and 12 bases lay between the germline ends. The CDR3 coding sequence is TGTGCCACCAGCAAGACAGCTGGCTATGGCTACACCTTC. Protein sequence: CATSKTAGYGYTF.

This clonotype was counted ten times or more. The rearrangement links TRBV20-1 to TRBJ2-7; the match to TRBD1 covers 9 bases. The V and J ends lost 7 bases and 6 bases, in that order; junction bases with no gene match: 10. This CDR3 spans 13 amino acids. The germline CDR1 and CDR2 sequences are DFQATT and SNEGSKA (reference sequence). The DNA of the CDR3 is TGCAGTGTTGAATGGACAGGGGATGCCGAGCAGTACTTC. Translation: CSVEWTGDAEQYF.

This clonotype was picked up a small number of times. Written as DNA, the CDR3 is TGCAGCGTTTCGACAGGGGACTACACCTTC. Translation: CSVSTGDYTF. The J gene is TRBJ1-2, the V gene TRBV29-1; 8 bases map to TRBD1. Losses at the gene ends were 5 bases for V and 10 bases for J; bases not matched to a gene: 3. The CDR3 is made up of 10 amino acids. Germline V lookup: CDR1 SQVTM, CDR2 ANQGSEA.

V and J are TRBV20-1 and TRBJ1-4; 8 bases map to TRBD1. The CDR3 is made up of 13 amino acids. Germline loops: CDR1 DFQATT, CDR2 SNEGSKA (reference sequence). V was clipped by 2 bases and J by 7 bases; unmatched bases: 3. The CDR3 protein is CSARRQGAEKLFF. The CDR3 DNA follows: TGCAGTGCTAGACGGCAGGGGGCTGAAAAACTGTTTTTT.

This clonotype was counted at least ten times. The chain recombines TRBV18 with TRBJ2-2; possibly TRBD2 for D (6 bases). The germline CDR1 and CDR2 sequences are KGHSH and LQKENI. The CDR3 sequence is 16 residues long. V lost 6 bases and J 3 bases, leaving 17 bases between the germline ends. The CDR3 DNA is TGTGCCAGCTCGTACTCGGCGGGAACTGACACCGGGGAGCTGTTTTTT. It yields the protein CASSYSAGTDTGELFF.

This clonotype was counted a few times. The chain has TRBV5-1 and TRBJ2-3; possible D gene TRBD2, 5 bases. This CDR3 comprises 13 residues. The germline gives CDR1 SGHRS, CDR2 YFSETQ. V gave up 0 bases and J gave up 6 bases, with 8 bases separating them. CDR3 sequence: CASSLEGVDTQYF. CDR3 coding DNA: TGCGCCAGCAGCTTGGAGGGAGTCGATACGCAGTATTTT.

V and J are TRBV5-6 and TRBJ2-7; 8 nucleotides align to TRBD2. This CDR3 region has 15 residues. The trim removed 1 base at V and 1 base at J, leaving 4 bases unmatched. Germline-derived CDR1 and CDR2 are SGHDT and YYEEEE. The CDR3 DNA is TGTGCCAGCAGCTTGCGAGGCGGGAGGTCCTACGAGCAGTACTTC. This encodes CASSLRGGRSYEQYF.

The V and J genes are TRBV7-2 and TRBJ2-5, with D perhaps TRBD1 (6 bases). There are 15 residues in the CDR3. The germline gives CDR1 SGHTA, CDR2 FQGNSA. Trimming removed 5 bases at V and 3 bases at J, with 16 bases between. This chain's CDR3 is CASSRHTGIEETQYF. In DNA form, the CDR3 reads TGTGCCAGCAGCAGACACACAGGGATCGAAGAGACCCAGTACTTC.

In this sample, this clonotype turned up many times. This chain connects TRBV12-3 or TRBV12-4 to TRBJ2-7; D unresolved. The V end was cut by 5 bases, the J end by 3 bases, with 11 bases between. There are 13 residues in the CDR3. As DNA, the CDR3 is TGTGCCAGCAGTCAAGGAACGAGCTACGAGCAGTACTTC. Protein sequence: CASSQGTSYEQYF.

This clonotype was observed a few times. The V call is TRBV24-1, the J call TRBJ1-1; D ambiguous. Germline CDR1 is KGHDR and CDR2 is SFDVKD. Between the trimmed V and J ends, which lost 11 bases and 0 bases, there was a span of 12 bases. The CDR3 is 13 amino acids. This chain's CDR3 is CAIQDLMNTEAFF. The CDR3 bases are TGTGCCATCCAGGATCTCATGAACACTGAAGCTTTCTTT.